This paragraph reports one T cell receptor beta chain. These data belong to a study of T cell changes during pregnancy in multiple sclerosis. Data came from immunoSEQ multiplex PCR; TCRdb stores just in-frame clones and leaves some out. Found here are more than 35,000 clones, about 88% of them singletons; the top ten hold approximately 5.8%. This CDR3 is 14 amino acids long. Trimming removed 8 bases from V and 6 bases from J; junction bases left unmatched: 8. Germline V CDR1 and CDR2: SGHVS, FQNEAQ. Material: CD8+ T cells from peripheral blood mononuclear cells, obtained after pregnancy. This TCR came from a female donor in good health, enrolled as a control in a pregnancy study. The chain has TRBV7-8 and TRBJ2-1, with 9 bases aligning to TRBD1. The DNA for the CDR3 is TGTGCCAGCTACCGGGACAGGGACTCCAATGAGCAGTTCTTC. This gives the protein CASYRDRDSNEQFF.